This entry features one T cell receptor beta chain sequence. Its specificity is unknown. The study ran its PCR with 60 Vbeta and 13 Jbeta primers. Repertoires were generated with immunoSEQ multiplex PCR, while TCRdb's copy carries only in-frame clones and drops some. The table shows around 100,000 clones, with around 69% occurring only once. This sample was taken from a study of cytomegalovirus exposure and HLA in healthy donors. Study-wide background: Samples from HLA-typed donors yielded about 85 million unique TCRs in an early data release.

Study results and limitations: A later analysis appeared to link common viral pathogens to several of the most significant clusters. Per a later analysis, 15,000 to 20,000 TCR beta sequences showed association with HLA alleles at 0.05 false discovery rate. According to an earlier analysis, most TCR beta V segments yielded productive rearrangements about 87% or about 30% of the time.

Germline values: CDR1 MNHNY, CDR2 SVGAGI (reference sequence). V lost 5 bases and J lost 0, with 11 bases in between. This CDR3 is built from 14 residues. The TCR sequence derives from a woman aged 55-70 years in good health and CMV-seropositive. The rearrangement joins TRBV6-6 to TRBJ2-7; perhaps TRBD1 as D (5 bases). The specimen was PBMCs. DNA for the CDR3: TGTGCCAGCAGTGAGCAGGGCCTCTCCTACGAGCAGTACTTC. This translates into CASSEQGLSYEQYF.